What follows describes a single T cell receptor beta chain. The CDR3 loop spans 15 amino acids. With V trimmed by 6 bases and J by 6 bases, 8 bases remained unmatched. Germline assignment: CDR1 MGHDK and CDR2 SYGVNS. Some clones are missing from TCRdb's copy, which holds only in-frame ones; the method was immunoSEQ multiplex PCR. Of around 100,000 clones detected, 92% appear once; the ten largest clones hold roughly 2%. The sample belongs to a study of T cell changes during pregnancy in multiple sclerosis. The sequenced sample was peripheral blood, obtained after pregnancy. The V call is TRBV25-1, the J call TRBJ1-2, with 12 bases aligning to TRBD1. The sequence was collected from a female donor with multiple sclerosis, enrolled in a pregnancy study. The CDR3 DNA reads as TGTGCCAGCAGAAAGACCGGGACAGGGGGCGATGGCTACACCTTC. Protein sequence: CASRKTGTGGDGYTF.